These 23 T cell receptor beta chains were all obtained from the same sample, sequenced in a study of shared clonotypes between healthy human individuals. CD8 cells regarded as naive lacked CD45RO, were positively chosen for CCR7, and omitted terminally differentiated effector memory CD45RA+ cells. Some clones are missing from TCRdb's copy, which holds only in-frame ones; the method was immunoSEQ multiplex PCR. Of approximately 600,000 clones listed, around 95% are singletons. The sample was naive CD8+ T cells sorted from blood. These receptors were obtained from a woman in her thirties in good health.

The chain uses TRBV9 and TRBJ1-1; maybe TRBD1 (5 bases). CDR1 is SGDLS, CDR2 YYNGEE, per germline. CDR3 length equals 15 residues. V was trimmed by 0 bases and J by 5 bases, leaving 14 bases between them. This CDR3 is CASSVDVGAGTEAFF. CDR3 nucleotides: TGTGCCAGCAGCGTAGATGTAGGGGCGGGGACTGAAGCTTTCTTT.

CDR3: CAISEVWGNQPQHF. CDR3 DNA: TGTGCCATCAGTGAGGTATGGGGTAATCAGCCCCAGCATTTT. The chain uses TRBV10-3 and TRBJ1-5; D not resolved. The CDR3 covers 14 residues. V lost 2 bases to trimming and J lost 4 bases, with 9 bases between them. Looked up from germline, CDR1 is ENHRY and CDR2 is SYGVKD.

V and J are TRBV4-1 and TRBJ1-1, with D perhaps matching TRBD1 (6 bases). The CDR3 contains 14 residues. Trimming removed 3 bases at V and 0 bases at J, with 8 bases between. In germline, CDR1 is MGHRA, CDR2 YSYEKL. The CDR3 coding sequence is TGCGCCAGCAGCCAGGACAGTTTGAACACTGAAGCTTTCTTT. Its protein product is CASSQDSLNTEAFF.

The V and J genes are TRBV11-2 and TRBJ2-2, with a weak D call TRBD2 (6 bases). Trimming stripped 5 bases from V and 3 bases from J, with 16 bases between. In germline, CDR1 is SGHAT, CDR2 FQNNGV. The CDR3 spans 16 residues. This chain's CDR3 is CASSLPKRLDTGELFF. The CDR3 DNA sequence: TGTGCCAGCAGCCTTCCGAAAAGACTAGACACCGGGGAGCTGTTTTTT.

The chain couples TRBV11-3 to TRBJ2-3; TRBD1 is a possible D gene (6 bases). Trimming stripped 1 base from V and 5 bases from J, with 10 bases between. Germline CDR1 reads SGHNT; CDR2 reads YENEEA. The CDR3 is 14 residues long. CDR3 sequence reads: CASSLVGAGDTQYF. For the CDR3, the DNA is TGTGCCAGCAGCTTAGTGGGGGCCGGAGATACGCAGTATTTT.

This chain links TRBV4-1 with TRBJ1-5; TRBD1 is a possible D gene (5 bases). The CDR3 has 18 residues. Germline V gives CDR1 MGHRA, CDR2 YSYEKL. V was clipped by 7 bases and J by 0 bases, with 22 bases between them. DNA of the CDR3: TGCGCCAGCACCAACAGTCCCCCTGACAGAAATAGCAATCAGCCCCAGCATTTT. Translating gives CASTNSPPDRNSNQPQHF.

V and J are TRBV11-2 and TRBJ2-1; possibly TRBD1 for D (6 bases). Germline V lookup: CDR1 SGHAT, CDR2 FQNNGV. This CDR3 is 16 amino acids long. V was clipped by 5 bases and J by 0 bases, with 14 bases between them. CDR3 region: CASSNPGTLSYNEQFF. CDR3 nucleotides: TGTGCCAGCAGCAACCCCGGGACACTCTCCTACAATGAGCAGTTCTTC.

This chain connects TRBV10-3 to TRBJ1-2, with D maybe TRBD1 (5 bases). Germline V CDR1 and CDR2: ENHRY, SYGVKD. The CDR3 is made up of 12 amino acids. The V and J ends lost 7 bases and 8 bases respectively, with 14 bases between them. The CDR3 sequence: CAITQGTEGYTF. In DNA form, the CDR3 reads TGTGCCATCACCCAGGGAACCGAAGGCTACACCTTC.

The genes are TRBV7-2 and TRBJ1-3; D ambiguous. Germline V gene sequence: CDR1 SGHTA, CDR2 FQGNSA. Trimming stripped 0 bases from V and 4 bases from J, with 10 bases between. The CDR3 is made up of 15 amino acids. The DNA of the CDR3 is TGTGCCAGCAGCTTAGCGGAAACCGAAGGAAACACCATATATTTT. Its translation is CASSLAETEGNTIYF. The variable domain in full, completed from reference TRBV7-2 and TRBJ1-3, reads GAGVSQSPSNKVTEKGKDVELRCDPISGHTALYWYRQSLGQGLEFLIYFQGNSAPDKSGLPSDRFSAERTGGSVSTLTIQRTQQEDSAVYLCASSLAETEGNTIYFGEGSWLTVV.

This chain uses TRBV7-9 with TRBJ1-1; D gene ambiguous. V was cut by 6 bases and J by 4 bases, with 9 bases left in between. The CDR3 covers 12 residues. Germline lookup yields CDR1 SEHNR and CDR2 FQNEAQ (reference sequence). The CDR3 spells CASRWTSTEAFF. The CDR3 DNA reads as TGTGCCAGCAGATGGACTAGCACTGAAGCTTTCTTT.

The J gene is TRBJ1-2, the V gene TRBV6-6, with D possibly matching TRBD1 (5 bases). Germline V gene sequence: CDR1 MNHNY, CDR2 SVGAGI (reference sequence). The CDR3 sequence is 14 residues long. Trimming cost V 2 bases and J 4 bases, with 11 bases left between them. CDR3 residues: CASSYEEGVYGYTF. The CDR3, as DNA: TGTGCCAGCAGTTACGAGGAAGGGGTCTATGGCTACACCTTC.

This clone came up once. V is TRBV19 and J is TRBJ2-7; 8 nucleotides match TRBD2. Germline loops: CDR1 LNHDA, CDR2 SQIVND (reference sequence). V shed 3 bases and J 5 bases; nucleotides not matched to a gene: 9. The CDR3 length is 15 residues. This CDR3 is CASSISGTSFNEQYF. The DNA of the CDR3 is TGTGCCAGTAGTATCAGCGGGACTAGTTTCAACGAGCAGTACTTC. Full variable domain (missing parts from reference TRBV19 and TRBJ2-7): DGGITQSPKYLFRKEGQNVTLSCEQNLNHDAMYWYRQDPGQGLRLIYYSQIVNDFQKGDIAEGYSVSREKKESFPLTVTSAQKNPTAFYLCASSISGTSFNEQYFGPGTRLTVT.

The rearrangement uses TRBV5-6 and TRBJ1-5; D call uncertain. Deletions cut 5 bases from V and 2 bases from J, with 11 bases between. This CDR3 is built from 14 residues. Germline CDR1 and CDR2: SGHDT and YYEEEE. For the CDR3, the DNA is TGTGCCAGCAGTCTCTTGATGGGCAATCAGCCCCAGCATTTT. This translates into CASSLLMGNQPQHF.

CDR3 in DNA: TGTGCCAGCAGTTTATCTCCCCCGTATAGCTCCTACGAGCAGTACTTC. Amino acid sequence: CASSLSPPYSSYEQYF. The chain carries TRBV27 and TRBJ2-5; no clear D gene. With the DNA end fitting TRBJ2-7 better, the J assignment may be wrong. The CDR3 runs 16 residues. Germline V gene data show CDR1 as MNHEY and CDR2 as SMNVEV (reference sequence).

The rearrangement joins TRBV6-5 to TRBJ2-2, with D uncertain. The CDR3 is 15 amino acids. V lost 7 bases, J lost 4 bases, and 16 bases lay in between. Germline V CDR1 and CDR2: MNHEY, SVGAGI. This chain's CDR3 is CASKWSESPTGELFF. The CDR3 DNA reads as TGTGCCAGCAAATGGTCCGAAAGCCCCACCGGGGAGCTGTTTTTT.

This chain uses TRBV28 with TRBJ1-1, with TRBD1 matching 8 bases. The CDR3 sequence is 15 residues long. V trimming: 2 bases; J trimming: 4 bases; junction bases outside the gene matches: 6. Germline V gene lookup returns CDR1 MDHEN and CDR2 SYDVKM. CDR3 sequence: CASSLRTGRFTEAFF. CDR3 in DNA: TGTGCCAGCAGTTTACGGACAGGGCGCTTCACTGAAGCTTTCTTT.

J is TRBJ2-1 and V is TRBV2; 7 bases line up with TRBD2. The CDR3 contains 14 residues. Germline V gives CDR1 SNHLY, CDR2 FYNNEI. With 7 bases clipped from V and 4 bases from J, the junction kept 7 bases outside the gene matches. The CDR3 protein is CASTASGAYNEQFF. The CDR3 coding sequence is TGTGCCAGCACGGCTAGCGGAGCTTACAATGAGCAGTTCTTC.

V usage is TRBV28 and J usage is TRBJ2-5; TRBD2 aligns across 8 bases. Germline values: CDR1 MDHEN, CDR2 SYDVKM. The CDR3 loop spans 14 amino acids. The V gene end was trimmed by 7 bases and the J gene end by 2 bases; junction bases not matched to a gene: 6. This CDR3 reads CASTKLAAQETQYF. The CDR3 DNA is TGTGCCAGCACCAAACTAGCGGCACAAGAGACCCAGTACTTC.

This clone has just one count. CDR3: CASSTQGHLNTEAFF. The CDR3 region has the DNA TGTGCCAGCAGCACGCAGGGACACTTGAACACTGAAGCTTTCTTT. The rearrangement links TRBV21-1 to TRBJ1-1; the D segment call TRBD1 is taken from the table without a DNA check. TRBV21-1 is a listed pseudogene. The CDR3 runs to 15 residues.

The rearrangement links TRBV6-5 to TRBJ2-7, with D possibly matching TRBD2 (6 bases). Trimming left V 10 bases short and J 3 bases short, with 16 bases between. CDR1 is MNHEY and CDR2 is SVGAGI in the germline V gene. The CDR3 is made up of 13 amino acids. CDR3 in amino acids: CATRDSSLYEQYF. For the CDR3, the DNA is TGTGCCACTCGGGACTCTTCTCTCTACGAGCAGTACTTC.

The gene calls are TRBV30 and TRBJ2-2; D ambiguous. Trimming stripped 0 bases from V and 6 bases from J, with 8 bases between. This CDR3 has 13 residues. Germline V gene data show CDR1 as GTSNPN and CDR2 as SVGIG (reference sequence). CDR3 residues: CAWSVVSAGELFF. The CDR3 nucleotides are TGTGCCTGGAGTGTTGTCTCCGCCGGGGAGCTGTTTTTT.

With regard to this clone: Different DNA sequences within this sample yield the same CDR3. The V call is TRBV27, the J call TRBJ1-5, with D possibly matching TRBD1 (6 bases). The CDR3 covers 14 residues. Germline CDR1 is MNHEY and CDR2 is SMNVEV (reference sequence). V was trimmed by 6 bases and J by 3 bases, leaving 12 bases between them. The CDR3 loop is CASSPDSTNQPQHF. The CDR3 nucleotides are TGTGCCAGCAGCCCGGACAGTACCAATCAGCCCCAGCATTTT.

The chain combines TRBV16 with TRBJ2-7; the D gene is possibly TRBD2 (7 bases). V was cut by 2 bases and J by 3 bases, with 11 bases left in between. The CDR3 consists of 14 residues. Germline values: CDR1 KGHSY, CDR2 FQNENV. This CDR3 is CASSQEGGDYEQYF. The CDR3 DNA sequence: TGTGCCAGCAGCCAAGAAGGGGGGGACTACGAGCAGTACTTC.